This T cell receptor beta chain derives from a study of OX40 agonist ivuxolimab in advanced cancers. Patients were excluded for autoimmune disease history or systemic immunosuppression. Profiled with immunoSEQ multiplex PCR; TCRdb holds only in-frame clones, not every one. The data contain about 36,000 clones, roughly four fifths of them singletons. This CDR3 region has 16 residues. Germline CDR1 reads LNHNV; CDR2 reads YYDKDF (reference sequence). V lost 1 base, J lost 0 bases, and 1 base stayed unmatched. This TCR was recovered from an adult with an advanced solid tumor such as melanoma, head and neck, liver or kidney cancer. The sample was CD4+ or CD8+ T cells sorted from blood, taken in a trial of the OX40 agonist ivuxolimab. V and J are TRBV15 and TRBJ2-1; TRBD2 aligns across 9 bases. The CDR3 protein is CATSRGSGGSYNEQFF. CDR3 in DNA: TGTGCCACCAGCAGAGGTAGCGGGGGCTCCTACAATGAGCAGTTCTTC.